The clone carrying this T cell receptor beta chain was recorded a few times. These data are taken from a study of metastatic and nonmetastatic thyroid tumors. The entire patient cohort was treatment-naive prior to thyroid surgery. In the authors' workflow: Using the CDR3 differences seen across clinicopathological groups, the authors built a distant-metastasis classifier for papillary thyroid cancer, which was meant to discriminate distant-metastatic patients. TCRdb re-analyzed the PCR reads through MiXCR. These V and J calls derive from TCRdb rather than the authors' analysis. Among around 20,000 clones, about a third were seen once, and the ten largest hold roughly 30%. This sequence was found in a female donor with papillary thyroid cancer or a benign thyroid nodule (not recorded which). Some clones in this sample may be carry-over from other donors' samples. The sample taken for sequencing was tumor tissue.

Here the CDR3 DNA reads TGTGCCAAAGGACAGGGCGACACCGGGGAGCTGTTTTTT. Protein: CAKGQGDTGELFF. The chain links TRBV30 to TRBJ2-2; 8 bases line up with TRBD1. With V trimmed by 8 bases and J by 3 bases, 5 bases remained unmatched. The CDR3 has 13 amino acids. Germline V lookup: CDR1 GTSNPN, CDR2 SVGIG (reference sequence).